This note documents a single TCR beta chain sequence. The sample holds one count of this clone. The antigen it binds to is not known. There are no base qualities to consult, and no much larger clone falls within one base. The data stem from a study of control samples from healthy donors and cancer patients (dated by TCRdb to 2018 to 2020). The method behind the library was the immunoSEQ multiplex PCR assay. TCRdb provides this immuneACCESS table in a form limited to in-frame rearrangements. Some clones are lacking; in checked studies, under half of them reflect an unresolved V gene, and why the rest are absent is not known. Within this sample are 110,000 to 150,000 clones, with 94% of them counted one time only. The ten largest clones represent around 13% of the sample. The junction carries 13 bases between V and J, which are trimmed by 0 bases and 7 bases respectively. The CDR3 sequence holds 14 residues, the cysteine and phenylalanine included. Kept here is only the CDR3 DNA, which spans 42 bases and is read in frame from base 1. CDR1 and CDR2 are drawn from the germline V gene (reference sequence): LGHDT, YNNKEL.

The receptor's source is a man between 40 and 49 years old in good health. The chain joins TRBV3-1 (or the pseudogene TRBV3-2) to TRBJ2-7; tentative D gene TRBD2, with 6 bases matching. Sequencing used blood. The DNA sequence is given as TGTGCCAGCAGCCAAGAAAGGGTGGCGGGAGAGCAGTACTTC. This yields the protein CASSQERVAGEQYF.